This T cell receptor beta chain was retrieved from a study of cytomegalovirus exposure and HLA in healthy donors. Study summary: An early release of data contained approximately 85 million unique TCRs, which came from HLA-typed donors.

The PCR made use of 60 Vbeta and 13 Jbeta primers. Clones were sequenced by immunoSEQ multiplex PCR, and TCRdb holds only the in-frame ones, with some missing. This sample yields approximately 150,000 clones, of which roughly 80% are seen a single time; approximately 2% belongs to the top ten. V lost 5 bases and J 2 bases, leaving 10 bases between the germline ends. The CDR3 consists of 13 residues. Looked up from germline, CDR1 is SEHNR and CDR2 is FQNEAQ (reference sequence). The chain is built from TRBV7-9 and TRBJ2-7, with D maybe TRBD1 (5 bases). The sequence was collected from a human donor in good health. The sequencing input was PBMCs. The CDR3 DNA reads TGTGCCAGCAGCGACAGACAGACCTACGAGCAGTACTTC. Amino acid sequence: CASSDRQTYEQYF.